The 29 T cell receptor beta chains in this list originate from one sample, sequenced in a study of OX40 agonist ivuxolimab in advanced cancers. Produced via immunoSEQ multiplex PCR; TCRdb's table is partial and in-frame only. The repertoire includes about 44,000 clones, approximately 90% of them detected once, and around 28% sits in the top ten. Sequenced material: CD4+ or CD8+ T cells sorted from blood, taken in a trial of the OX40 agonist ivuxolimab. Source of these receptors: an adult with an advanced solid tumor such as melanoma, head and neck, liver or kidney cancer.

The J gene is TRBJ2-7, the V gene TRBV4-1; 9 bases are shared with TRBD1. Germline CDR1 is MGHRA and CDR2 is YSYEKL. The CDR3 runs to 15 residues. The V gene end was trimmed by 4 bases and the J gene end by 5 bases; junction bases not matched to a gene: 9. The CDR3 is CASSRETGGFHEQYF. For the CDR3, the DNA is TGCGCCAGCAGCCGCGAGACAGGGGGTTTTCACGAGCAGTACTTC.

This clone occurred a few times. The gene calls are TRBV9 and TRBJ1-1, with D maybe TRBD1 (5 bases). Germline CDR1 and CDR2: SGDLS and YYNGEE. The ends were cut back, 0 bases at V and 7 bases at J, with 7 bases in the middle. The CDR3 runs to 12 residues. DNA for the CDR3: TGTGCCAGCAGCGTAGGGGGGAGTGAAGCTTTCTTT. Encoded protein: CASSVGGSEAFF. The full variable domain, its missing parts supplied by reference TRBV9 and TRBJ1-1, is DSGVTQTPKHLITATGQRVTLRCSPRSGDLSVYWYQQSLDQGLQFLIQYYNGEERAKGNILERFSAQQFPDLHSELNLSSLELGDSALYFCASSVGGSEAFFGQGTRLTVV.

J is TRBJ2-1 and V is TRBV6-5; no definite D call. The germline gives CDR1 MNHEY, CDR2 SVGAGI. CDR3 length equals 12 residues. V lost 0 bases and J 7 bases, leaving 4 bases between the germline ends. This chain's CDR3 is CASSYSSNEQFF. The CDR3 coding sequence is TGTGCCAGCAGTTACTCTTCGAATGAGCAGTTCTTC.

This clone was observed a single time. This rearrangement joins TRBV7-9 to TRBJ2-7; 9 bases agree with TRBD2. This CDR3 has 14 amino acids. V lost 3 bases to trimming and J lost 2 bases; unmatched junction nucleotides: 2. Germline CDR1 reads SEHNR; CDR2 reads FQNEAQ (reference sequence). CDR3 amino acids: CASSFSGRPYEQYF. The CDR3 DNA follows: TGTGCCAGCAGCTTTAGCGGGAGACCCTACGAGCAGTACTTC.

This clone was seen only once. This rearrangement joins TRBV11-2 to TRBJ2-7; D is unresolved. The V gene's germline CDR1 is SGHAT and CDR2 FQNNGV. Trimming took 2 bases from V and 5 from J, leaving 10 bases between them. The CDR3 is made up of 13 amino acids. CDR3 amino acids: CASSLSPMDEQYF. The CDR3 nucleotides are TGTGCCAGCAGCTTAAGCCCTATGGACGAGCAGTACTTC.

The chain carries TRBV9 and TRBJ2-1; TRBD2 matches 15 bases. V lost 4 bases, J lost 2 bases, and 4 bases stayed unmatched. The germline V gene encodes CDR1 SGDLS and CDR2 YYNGEE. The CDR3 covers 17 residues. The CDR3 sequence: CASSPGLAGGPYNEQFF. CDR3 nucleotide sequence: TGTGCCAGCAGCCCTGGACTAGCGGGAGGGCCCTACAATGAGCAGTTCTTC.

This sequence joins TRBV4-1 and TRBJ2-7, with a tentative D call TRBD2 (5 bases). From germline, CDR1 is MGHRA and CDR2 YSYEKL. CDR3 length: 15 amino acids. V was cut by 0 bases and J by 0 bases, with 9 bases left in between. CDR3 sequence reads: CASSQEASTSYEQYF. The CDR3 DNA reads TGCGCCAGCAGCCAAGAGGCTAGCACCTCCTACGAGCAGTACTTC.

This clone was observed once. This chain uses TRBV11-3 with TRBJ2-1; no clear D. This CDR3 region has 12 residues. Trimming removed 5 bases at V and 5 bases at J, with 7 bases between. Germline values: CDR1 SGHNT, CDR2 YENEEA. CDR3 nucleotides: TGTGCCAGCAGCCCTGGGAACAATGAGCAGTTCTTC. It yields the protein CASSPGNNEQFF.

On this clone itself: One end of the junction varies from germline; a read error may be responsible. The chain couples TRBV5-5 to TRBJ1-1, with TRBD1 identical over 11 bases. The CDR3 loop spans 15 amino acids. The germline V gene encodes CDR1 SGHKS and CDR2 YYEKEE (reference sequence). The DNA of the CDR3 is TGCGCCAGCAGCGAAAGGACAGGGGGCTTCACTGAAGCTTTCTTT. This translates into CASSERTGGFTEAFF.

The genes are TRBV9 and TRBJ1-1; D perhaps matches TRBD1 (6 bases). Trimming cost V 1 base and J 3 bases, with 10 bases left between them. The germline V gene has CDR1 SGDLS and CDR2 YYNGEE. The CDR3 runs to 14 residues. The DNA for the CDR3 is TGTGCCAGCAGCGTAACAGGGCTGGACACTGAAGCTTTCTTT. It encodes CASSVTGLDTEAFF.

The chain joins TRBV4-1 to TRBJ2-7, with D hard to call. V lost 0 bases and J 0 bases, leaving 9 bases between the germline ends. The V gene's germline CDR1 is MGHRA and CDR2 YSYEKL. The CDR3 totals 15 residues. The CDR3 DNA follows: TGCGCCAGCAGCCAAGAGAAAGGGTTCTCCTACGAGCAGTACTTC. Its translation: CASSQEKGFSYEQYF.

This chain joins TRBV11-2 and TRBJ2-7; TRBD2 matches at 8 bases. V trimming: 1 base; J trimming: 7 bases; junction bases outside the gene matches: 12. Germline-derived CDR1 and CDR2 are SGHAT and FQNNGV. The CDR3 runs to 16 residues. This CDR3 reads CASSLALTSAYAEQYF. The CDR3 DNA reads as TGTGCCAGCAGCTTAGCCTTGACTAGCGCCTATGCGGAGCAGTACTTC.

In this sample, this clone turned up once. The chain uses TRBV4-3 and TRBJ1-3, with 8 nucleotides matching TRBD1. The CDR3 sequence is 18 residues long. Germline V lookup: CDR1 LGHNA, CDR2 YSLEER. The trim removed 5 bases at V and 0 bases at J, leaving 12 bases unmatched. DNA for the CDR3: TGCGCCAGCAGCTGGACGCAGACAGGGGTAGACTCTGGAAACACCATATATTTT. Its protein product is CASSWTQTGVDSGNTIYF.

The V call is TRBV4-2, the J call TRBJ2-7; D perhaps matches TRBD1 (5 bases). The CDR3 length is 15 residues. Trimming took 4 bases from V and 0 from J, leaving 13 bases between them. Germline V lookup: CDR1 LGHNA, CDR2 YNFKEQ. CDR3 sequence reads: CASSPRGLSSYEQYF. The CDR3 DNA sequence: TGTGCCAGCAGCCCAAGGGGCCTAAGCTCCTACGAGCAGTACTTC.

This clone came up a few times. The J gene is TRBJ1-2, the V gene TRBV29-1; D is uncertain. The V end lost 0 bases, the J end lost 2 bases, and 10 bases lay between the germline ends. Germline-derived CDR1 and CDR2 are SQVTM and ANQGSEA. The CDR3 totals 14 residues. The CDR3 bases are TGCAGCGTTGAAGATCGGGTAGTCAACTATGGCTACACCTTC. The encoded protein is CSVEDRVVNYGYTF.

The chain's CDR3 is CASSAGGGNTDTQYF. CDR3 DNA sequence: TGTGCCAGCAGCGCAGGGGGAGGGAACACAGATACGCAGTATTTT. The V gene is TRBV9, the J gene TRBJ2-3; possibly TRBD1 or TRBD2 for D (7 bases each). The CDR3 runs 15 residues. V was cut by 3 bases and J by 2 bases, with 13 bases left in between. Germline CDR1 SGDLS, CDR2 YYNGEE.

The rearrangement uses TRBV10-1 and TRBJ2-2, with unresolved D. The V end lost 6 bases, the J end lost 0 bases, and 2 bases lay between the germline ends. CDR3 size: 12 residues. Germline CDR1 WNHNN, CDR2 SYGVQD (reference sequence). In nucleotides, the CDR3 is TGCGCCAGCAGGGCGAACACCGGGGAGCTGTTTTTT. As protein: CASRANTGELFF.

This rearrangement joins TRBV6-1 to TRBJ1-2; D ambiguous. Trimming shortened V by 3 bases and J by 2 bases, and 13 bases separated the two germline ends. The germline CDR1 and CDR2 sequences are MNHNS and SASEGT. The CDR3 runs to 15 residues. Here the CDR3 reads CASSDGPYLNYGYTF. In DNA, the CDR3 is TGTGCCAGCAGTGATGGACCGTACCTAAACTATGGCTACACCTTC.

V usage is TRBV4-1 and J usage is TRBJ2-4; D possibly corresponds to TRBD1 (6 bases). The V gene lost 4 bases and the J gene lost 0 bases, with 13 bases spanning the gap. The CDR3 covers 16 residues. Germline V gives CDR1 MGHRA, CDR2 YSYEKL. The CDR3 coding sequence is TGCGCCAGCAGCCTCAGGGGAGAACTAGCCAAAAACATTCAGTACTTC. Amino acids: CASSLRGELAKNIQYF.

The chain recombines TRBV5-4 with TRBJ2-1; TRBD1 matches at 7 bases. CDR1 SGHNT and CDR2 YYREEE come from the germline V gene (reference sequence). There are 12 residues in the CDR3. J was trimmed by 7 bases and V by 2 bases; bases with no gene match: 0. The CDR3 DNA sequence: TGTGCCAGCAGCTTCAGGGGGAATGAGCAGTTCTTC. This translates into CASSFRGNEQFF.

The chain has TRBV5-6 and TRBJ2-7; tentative D call: TRBD2 (5 bases). The CDR3 consists of 14 residues. Germline loops: CDR1 SGHDT, CDR2 YYEEEE. Trimming took off 0 bases at V and 2 bases at J, with 9 bases between the two ends. CDR3 in DNA: TGTGCCAGCAGCTTGGGGACTGGACCCTACGAGCAGTACTTC. Translation: CASSLGTGPYEQYF.

The chain combines TRBV27 with TRBJ2-2; D uncertain. The V gene lost 6 bases and the J gene lost 4 bases, with 12 bases spanning the gap. Germline CDR1 is MNHEY and CDR2 is SMNVEV (reference sequence). CDR3 size: 14 residues. The DNA for the CDR3 is TGTGCCAGCAGCCCTATCGACGGCACCGGGGAGCTGTTTTTT. It is translated as CASSPIDGTGELFF.

The chain couples TRBV6-6 to TRBJ2-7; D might be TRBD2 (6 bases). This CDR3 has 15 amino acids. Trimming took off 6 bases at V and 2 bases at J, with 17 bases between the two ends. Per the germline V gene, CDR1 is MNHNY and CDR2 is SVGAGI (reference sequence). CDR3 in amino acids: CASRWDASAAYEQYF. CDR3 DNA: TGTGCCAGCAGATGGGACGCTAGCGCCGCCTACGAGCAGTACTTC.

V and J are TRBV2 and TRBJ2-1; 12 bases are a match to TRBD1. The CDR3 spans 17 residues. The germline V gene encodes CDR1 SNHLY and CDR2 FYNNEI. V shed 4 bases, J shed 7 bases, and the junction held 11 bases outside the gene matches. CDR3 in DNA: TGTGCCAGCAGTGGGTTCGGGGACAGGGGGCGGGAAAATGAGCAGTTCTTC. This encodes CASSGFGDRGRENEQFF.

V and J are TRBV11-2 and TRBJ2-1, with D unclear. This CDR3 spans 13 amino acids. Germline assignment: CDR1 SGHAT and CDR2 FQNNGV. Trimming cost V 7 bases and J 1 base, with 8 bases left between them. This CDR3 is CASTSMSYNEQFF. The DNA of the CDR3 is TGTGCCAGCACCTCTATGTCCTACAATGAGCAGTTCTTC.

The chain recombines TRBV6-1 with TRBJ1-1; TRBD1 agrees at 10 bases. V shed 4 bases, J shed 1 base, and the junction held 6 bases outside the gene matches. The germline V gene has CDR1 MNHNS and CDR2 SASEGT. CDR3 size: 16 residues. CDR3 amino acids: CASSGGQGIRNTEAFF. For the CDR3, the DNA is TGTGCCAGCAGTGGGGGACAGGGGATCAGGAACACTGAAGCTTTCTTT.

The V gene is TRBV2, the J gene TRBJ2-2; the D is unclear. The CDR3 length is 14 residues. Germline CDR1 reads SNHLY; CDR2 reads FYNNEI. Trimming removed 5 bases from V and 3 bases from J, with 10 bases in between. This CDR3 is CASSIGFDTGELFF. The CDR3 nucleotides are TGTGCCAGCAGTATAGGGTTTGACACCGGGGAGCTGTTTTTT. The whole variable domain, filled in from reference TRBV2 and TRBJ2-2, reads EPEVTQTPSHQVTQMGQEVILRCVPISNHLYFYWYRQILGQKVEFLVSFYNNEISEKSEIFDDQFSVERPDGSNFTLKIRSTKLEDSAMYFCASSIGFDTGELFFGEGSRLTVL.

This chain joins TRBV7-9 and TRBJ2-1, with D tentatively TRBD2 (5 bases). V gave up 5 bases and J gave up 7 bases, with 9 bases separating them. The CDR3 consists of 12 residues. Germline assignment: CDR1 SEHNR and CDR2 FQNEAQ (reference sequence). The CDR3: CASSLGVNEQFF. The DNA for the CDR3 is TGTGCCAGCAGCCTGGGAGTTAATGAGCAGTTCTTC.

V gene TRBV6-5 combines with J gene TRBJ2-1; TRBD1 agrees at 10 bases. The V gene's germline CDR1 is MNHEY and CDR2 SVGAGI. The ends lost 6 bases at V and 2 bases at J; junction bases unmatched: 4. There are 15 residues in the CDR3. CDR3 loop: CASSRGQGAYNEQFF. The CDR3 nucleotides are TGTGCCAGCAGCCGAGGACAGGGGGCCTACAATGAGCAGTTCTTC.